This T cell receptor (beta chain) stems from a study of spatial heterogeneity in lung cancer. The study tagged each TCR cDNA molecule with a unique molecular identifier. TCRdb passed the 5' RACE reads through MiXCR, listing each CDR3 protein once. This sample has over 25,000 distinct CDR3 sequences, with just over 7% found just once. The time point denotes: sample taken at primary tumor resection. Donation came from some 73 patients with untreated early-stage non-small cell lung cancer. V was pared by 5 bases and J by 0 bases, with 12 bases between. Per germline, CDR1 SEHNR and CDR2 FQNEAQ (reference sequence). The CDR3 is 15 residues long. This clonotype was recorded at least ten times. Its antigen remains unknown. Study-level findings and limits: Counts that tracked tumor mutation counts were those of expanded intratumoral alpha and beta TCRs. Coverage of tumor T cells, by estimate, reached around 7.6% for alpha chains and over 12% for beta chains.

This sequence joins TRBV7-9 and TRBJ2-3; a weak D match, TRBD2 (5 bases). This sample comprised lung tumor tissue, obtained at surgery. This sequence was found in a male donor with early-stage non-small cell lung cancer. The CDR3 sequence: CASSPPGISTDTQYF. In DNA form, the CDR3 reads TGTGCCAGCAGCCCCCCGGGGATTAGCACAGATACGCAGTATTTT. The full variable domain, its missing parts supplied by reference TRBV7-9 and TRBJ2-3, is DTGVSQNPRHKITKRGQNVTFRCDPISEHNRLYWYRQTLGQGPEFLTYFQNEAQLEKSRLLSDRFSAERPKGSFSTLEIQRTEQGDSAMYLCASSPPGISTDTQYFGPGTRLTVL.